The present T cell receptor beta chain was sequenced within a study of blood T cell repertoires in COVID-19 (dated by TCRdb to about 2020). About the study as a whole: Collaborator samples came from the United States, Italy and Spain and covered acute and convalescent phases of COVID-19. The material from the prospective study consisted of cDNA or gDNA derived from T cells, B-cell-depleted T cells, or PBMCs. The dataset comprised deeply sampled blood TCRbeta repertoires from subjects exposed to, actively infected with, or recovered from COVID-19. The repertoires were made available in a free public database intended to serve as a resource for research on the immune response to SARS-CoV-2. The samples were drawn from the first 160 participants of the ongoing ImmuneRACE study and from some 1,300 subjects provided by 6 global collaborators. A de-identified subject ID, COVID-19 status, age in years and sex were almost always included in the sample metadata. HLA class I and class II types, where available, came from metadata supplied by the sample provider rather than from assay-based typing.

TCRbeta CDR3 regions were amplified from genomic DNA by means of the immunoSEQ Assay, a bias-controlled multiplex PCR. In the paper's pipeline: Nucleated cell counts per sample were estimated from amplification of reference gene primers within the assay. Sequence reads were collapsed and filtered to measure the absolute abundance of every unique TCRbeta CDR3 rearrangement. For each sample, productive Simpson clonality was calculated as the square root of Simpson's diversity index over productive rearrangements. Here the immuneACCESS table is served through TCRdb, limited to in-frame sequences with V and J called. Missing clones are a known gap in these copies; in checked studies unresolved V genes cover under half, and the rest lacks a known reason. V, J and clone size were drawn from that table, and D and trimming were deduced from the DNA. The sample data list approximately 50,000 clones, and more than 85% of these were observed just once. Around 4.3% of the sample lies in the top ten.

This clone has a single count. Its specific antigen is unknown. No base-level quality is on record; no much larger clone is a single base apart. Collaborating institutions collected whole blood in K2EDTA tubes following their own protocols. Collaborator samples were shipped for TCRbeta analysis as frozen whole blood, isolated PBMCs, or DNA extracted from either sample type. Broader findings and caveats from the paper: Clinical and demographic metadata were provided uncurated, with the amount varying by source and participant.

Sample: peripheral blood. The source of this sequence is a man in his forties or fifties with active COVID-19.

CDR3 loop: CASSDFVTEETQYF. The base sequence is TGTGCCAGCAGTGATTTTGTCACAGAAGAGACCCAGTACTTC. Rearrangement joined TRBV2 to TRBJ2-5; confidence is insufficient to name the D gene. As encoded in the germline V gene, CDR1 is SNHLY while CDR2 is FYNNEI. V and J are truncated by 3 bases and 3 bases respectively, leaving an intervening sequence of 11 bases. From the cysteine up to the phenylalanine, the CDR3 has a length of 14 residues. Only CDR3 DNA remains: 42 bases, in frame from the first base.